Sequencing of this T cell receptor beta chain was carried out in a study of cytomegalovirus exposure and HLA in healthy donors. Study results and caveats: TCR beta chain V- and J-gene trimming was linked, in a later analysis, to a missense variant in DCLRE1C. Several of the most significant clusters were apparently associated with common viral pathogens in a later analysis. In vitro data verified three CMV-associated chains as specific for CMV antigens.

The PCR made use of 60 Vbeta and 13 Jbeta primers. Repertoires were generated with immunoSEQ multiplex PCR, while TCRdb's copy carries only in-frame clones and drops some. The profile covers about 130,000 clones, with around 67% appearing a single time and 4.5% to 5% taken by the ten largest. All donors participated as healthy donors of bone marrow. The CDR3 covers 16 residues. CDR1 is SGHRS, CDR2 YFSETQ, per germline. Trimming at V came to 4 bases and at J to 5 bases, leaving 7 bases not matched to a gene. With regard to this clone: No antigen is known for it.

Sequenced: PBMCs. The TCR comes from a man aged 55 to 70 in good health and CMV-seropositive. This chain joins TRBV5-1 and TRBJ2-2; 11 bases are a match to TRBD2. CDR3 bases: TGCGCCAGCAGCGTTCTTAGCGGGGGGGCAACCGGGGAGCTGTTTTTT. The encoded protein is CASSVLSGGATGELFF.